This T cell receptor beta chain stems from a study of blood T cells in healthy people across ages. Study-wide points: Not knowing donor CMV status may have confounded expanded clonotype changes.

In this sample, this clonotype turned up once. Its antigen remains unidentified. Alongside a J-beta primer mix, a sample-barcoded 5' primer served in a second PCR lasting roughly 7 to 11 cycles. TCRdb re-analysed the 5' RACE reads in MiXCR, keeping a single row per CDR3 protein. This sample yields roughly 800,000 distinct CDR3 sequences, of which just under 25% are seen a single time; 9% to 9.5% belongs to the top ten. The same data also contributed to another study, on T cells of mothers and their children. That source reports: Sample barcodes plus 2-4 random nucleotides came from the M1S primer.

The specimen was blood. The receptor's source is a boy aged 5 to 17 in good health.

CDR3 DNA sequence: TGTGCCAGCAGCTTAGCGGGATACGCAGATACGCAGTATTTT. Translation: CASSLAGYADTQYF. The chain is built from TRBV13 and TRBJ2-3; D may be TRBD2 (5 bases). V lost 1 base and J lost 4, with 9 bases in between. Germline-derived CDR1 and CDR2 are PRHDT and FYEKMQ (reference sequence). There are 14 residues in the CDR3. The whole variable domain, filled in from reference TRBV13 and TRBJ2-3, reads AAGVIQSPRHLIKEKRETATLKCYPIPRHDTVYWYQQGPGQDPQFLISFYEKMQSDKGSIPDRFSAQQFSDYHSELNMSSLELGDSALYFCASSLAGYADTQYFGPGTRLTVL.